Shown below are 8 T cell receptor beta chains from a single sample sequenced in a study of T-cell memory formation after mild COVID-19. MiXCR, applied by TCRdb to the 5' RACE reads, yields one record per CDR3 protein. The sample holds just over 400,000 distinct CDR3 sequences; 23% are singletons and the top ten take under 15%. The sample was PBMCs or a T cell subset sorted from them (not recorded which). These TCRs come from an adult woman who had mild COVID-19 (a few samples of this study predate the infection). Cell type and time point are not known.

The chain couples TRBV4-1 to TRBJ2-5; 8 bases align to TRBD1. V shed 4 bases and J 4 bases; nucleotides not matched to a gene: 11. The CDR3 is 16 amino acids. From germline, CDR1 is MGHRA and CDR2 YSYEKL. The CDR3 protein is CASSLTGSGGPETQYF. DNA for the CDR3: TGCGCCAGCAGCCTCACGGGGTCAGGGGGCCCAGAGACCCAGTACTTC.

This clonotype was picked up a small number of times. The chain couples TRBV25-1 to TRBJ2-2, with D hard to call. Per the germline V gene, CDR1 is MGHDK and CDR2 is SYGVNS. Trimming removed 1 base at V and 5 bases at J, with 11 bases between. This CDR3 is 15 amino acids long. CDR3: CASSELSGRTGELFF. In DNA form, the CDR3 reads TGTGCCAGCAGTGAATTATCAGGCCGGACCGGGGAGCTGTTTTTT.

The chain has TRBV7-9 and TRBJ2-7; perhaps D is TRBD1 or TRBD2 (5 bases each). Germline values: CDR1 SEHNR, CDR2 FQNEAQ (reference sequence). CDR3 length equals 13 residues. V was cut by 4 bases and J by 2 bases, with 9 bases left in between. The CDR3 region has the DNA TGTGCCAGCAGCTCCGGGACCCCCTACGAGCAGTACTTC. This translates into CASSSGTPYEQYF.

This clonotype was observed a few times. This chain joins TRBV5-1 and TRBJ1-2; D is undetermined. In germline, CDR1 is SGHRS, CDR2 YFSETQ. The CDR3 consists of 13 residues. V lost 0 bases and J lost 8, with 11 bases in between. The CDR3 reads CASSLEAQLGYTF. Written as DNA, the CDR3 is TGCGCCAGCAGCTTGGAGGCTCAGTTAGGCTACACCTTC.

The chain links TRBV5-1 to TRBJ2-1; 14 bases line up with TRBD2. The germline V gene has CDR1 SGHRS and CDR2 YFSETQ. The CDR3 has 16 residues. After removal of 2 bases from V and 8 bases from J, the junction contained 6 bases not matched to a gene. The CDR3 DNA reads as TGCGCCAGCAGCTTCCGACTAGCGGGGGGGCGCGATGAGCAGTTCTTC. Protein sequence: CASSFRLAGGRDEQFF.

This clonotype was observed a few times. The chain links TRBV5-1 to TRBJ2-3; TRBD1 agrees at 7 bases. CDR3 length equals 14 residues. Trimming at V came to 4 bases and at J to 4 bases, leaving 6 bases not matched to a gene. CDR1 and CDR2 (germline): SGHRS, YFSETQ. For the CDR3, the DNA is TGCGCCAGCAGCCCCGAGAGGGGGCCAGATACGCAGTATTTT. This encodes CASSPERGPDTQYF.

The chain is built from TRBV3-1 and TRBJ2-7, with 9 nucleotides matching TRBD1. The CDR3 is 15 amino acids. V shed 3 bases and J 0 bases; nucleotides not matched to a gene: 3. Germline V gives CDR1 LGHDT, CDR2 YNNKEL (reference sequence). The CDR3 is CASSQGQGLSYEQYF. The CDR3 DNA sequence: TGTGCCAGCAGCCAGGGACAGGGCCTCTCCTACGAGCAGTACTTC.

This clonotype came up a few times. The rearrangement links TRBV6-2 or TRBV6-3 to TRBJ2-5; D is unclear. V was pared by 0 bases and J by 5 bases, with 10 bases between. CDR3 length equals 14 residues. Germline lookup yields CDR1 MNHEY and CDR2 SVGEGT. The CDR3 coding sequence is TGTGCCAGCAGTTACTCGCTAGGGTGGGAGACCCAGTACTTC. Its translation: CASSYSLGWETQYF.